This TCR beta chain was identified during a study of blood T cell repertoires in COVID-19. Study background: Samples representing acute and convalescent COVID-19 were sourced from the United States, Italy and Spain. PBMCs, B-cell-depleted T cells, or T cells were the source of the cDNA or gDNA that made up the material.

Trimming cost V 6 bases and J 1 base, with 9 bases left between them. This CDR3 is built from 13 residues. Germline-derived CDR1 and CDR2 are WSHSY and SAAADI. Study processing details: Reference gene primer amplification in the assay estimated nucleated cell counts. Produced via immunoSEQ multiplex PCR; TCRdb's table is partial and in-frame only. The DNA was the basis for D and trimming; V, J and clone size are from that table. The data show 200,000 to 250,000 clones, with 70% to 90% seen just once and just over 3% held by the top ten. J is TRBJ2-5 and V is TRBV10-2; maybe TRBD2 (6 bases). The sequencing sample was made of peripheral blood. This receptor was identified in a woman under 40 who had recovered from COVID-19. In nucleotides, the CDR3 is TGCGCCAGCAGCCGGGACTTCCAAGAGACCCAGTACTTC. This gives the protein CASSRDFQETQYF.